This passage covers 6 T cell receptor beta chains from one sample sequenced in a study of cytomegalovirus exposure and HLA in healthy donors. Primers for the PCR totalled 60 Vbeta and 13 Jbeta. Profiling relied on immunoSEQ multiplex PCR, and the TCRdb table lists in-frame clones only, not all of them. The table records approximately 97,000 clones, around 84% of them present only once. Material: PBMCs. These receptor sequences come from a woman between 40 and 55 years old in good health and CMV-seropositive.

The chain carries TRBV28 and TRBJ2-7; 10 nucleotides line up with TRBD1. This CDR3 is 13 amino acids long. The J segment lost 4 bases and the V segment lost 6 bases, leaving 3 bases of the junction unmatched. Germline loops: CDR1 MDHEN, CDR2 SYDVKM. CDR3 loop: CASRRDRGYEQYF. DNA for the CDR3: TGTGCCAGCAGAAGGGACAGGGGTTACGAGCAGTACTTC.

The V gene is TRBV4-1, the J gene TRBJ2-5; 11 bases are a match to TRBD1. The closer fit of TRBJ2-7 to the DNA end suggests the J call may be wrong. CDR1 MGHRA and CDR2 YSYEKL come from the germline V gene. The CDR3 spans 17 residues. DNA of the CDR3: TGCGCCAGCAGCCAAGATTCGGGACAGGGGGTCCCCTACGAGCAGTACTTC. Protein sequence: CASSQDSGQGVPYEQYF.

The chain combines TRBV2 with TRBJ2-5, with 7 bases matching TRBD2. Germline values: CDR1 SNHLY, CDR2 FYNNEI. The CDR3 covers 13 residues. V shed 6 bases and J 7 bases; nucleotides not matched to a gene: 8. In nucleotides, the CDR3 is TGTGCCAGCAGCCCTGGACTAGGTGGGACCCAGTACTTC. Encoded protein: CASSPGLGGTQYF. Using reference TRBV2 and TRBJ2-5 for the parts outside the CDR3, the full variable domain is EPEVTQTPSHQVTQMGQEVILRCVPISNHLYFYWYRQILGQKVEFLVSFYNNEISEKSEIFDDQFSVERPDGSNFTLKIRSTKLEDSAMYFCASSPGLGGTQYFGPGTRLLVL.

This sequence joins TRBV5-1 and TRBJ2-2; 7 bases align to TRBD1. After removal of 0 bases from V and 7 bases from J, the junction contained 3 bases not matched to a gene. This CDR3 is 14 amino acids long. Germline assignment: CDR1 SGHRS and CDR2 YFSETQ. The CDR3 region has the DNA TGCGCCAGCAGCTTGGGACAGGGCGGCGGGGAGCTGTTTTTT. Encoded protein: CASSLGQGGGELFF.

A single count supports this clone. The chain links TRBV27 to TRBJ1-6; 10 bases agree with TRBD1. The junction had 1 base not matched to a gene; V was cut back by 8 bases and J by 9 bases. Germline values: CDR1 MNHEY, CDR2 SMNVEV (reference sequence). CDR3 length equals 12 residues. This CDR3 is CASGTGVSPLHF. CDR3 DNA sequence: TGTGCCAGCGGGACAGGGGTTTCACCCCTCCACTTT.

V and J are TRBV5-5 and TRBJ1-5; D is perhaps TRBD1 (6 bases). This CDR3 spans 14 amino acids. Per germline, CDR1 SGHKS and CDR2 YYEKEE (reference sequence). V gave up 3 bases and J gave up 0 bases, with 7 bases separating them. The CDR3 sequence: CASSWTDSNQPQHF. The CDR3 nucleotides read TGTGCCAGCAGCTGGACAGATAGCAATCAGCCCCAGCATTTT.